These 24 T cell receptor beta chains were sequenced from one sample in a study of blood T cell repertoires in COVID-19. Sequencing was performed with immunoSEQ multiplex PCR; in TCRdb, only in-frame clones are kept and a portion is missing. Among 65,000 to 85,000 clones listed, 70% to 90% were seen once. Sequencing was performed on peripheral blood. The source is a woman aged 55-69 years with acute or convalescent COVID-19.

The chain combines TRBV3-1 (or the pseudogene TRBV3-2) with TRBJ1-6; possibly TRBD1 for D (5 bases). The CDR3 has 15 amino acids. Trimming left V 1 base short and J 7 bases short, with 11 bases between. The germline V gene encodes CDR1 LGHDT and CDR2 YNNKEL (reference sequence). The CDR3 DNA sequence: TGTGCCAGCAGCCAAGGTGTGGCAGGGAATTCACCCCTCCACTTT. Protein: CASSQGVAGNSPLHF.

The V call is TRBV5-1, the J call TRBJ2-7; TRBD1 matches 8 bases. With V trimmed by 0 bases and J by 7 bases, 6 bases remained unmatched. Germline assignment: CDR1 SGHRS and CDR2 YFSETQ. This CDR3 contains 14 residues. Here the CDR3 DNA reads TGCGCCAGCAGCTTGGACAGGGGGTCGGGGGAGCAGTACTTC. Its translation: CASSLDRGSGEQYF.

This chain joins TRBV18 and TRBJ1-2, with 8 bases aligning to TRBD1. Germline CDR1 and CDR2: KGHSH and LQKENI. Trimming at V came to 3 bases and at J to 1 base, leaving 7 bases not matched to a gene. The CDR3 covers 16 residues. CDR3 coding DNA: TGTGCCAGCTCACCTAGCAGGGGGCATCTTAACTATGGCTACACCTTC. Translated: CASSPSRGHLNYGYTF.

The chain is built from TRBV7-7 and TRBJ1-5, with D possibly TRBD1 on 6 matching bases. V lost 5 bases, J lost 1 base, and 12 bases lay in between. Germline V CDR1 and CDR2: SSHAT, FNYEAQ (reference sequence). The CDR3 spans 15 residues. The CDR3 protein is CASSPLQGSNQPQHF. In nucleotides, the CDR3 is TGTGCCAGCAGCCCATTACAGGGAAGCAATCAGCCCCAGCATTTT.

The V gene is TRBV5-1, the J gene TRBJ2-1, with 15 bases lining up with TRBD2. The CDR3 is 18 amino acids. Germline assignment: CDR1 SGHRS and CDR2 YFSETQ. V was pared by 0 bases and J by 9 bases, with 10 bases of the junction left unmatched. CDR3 in amino acids: CASSLVARTSGGGGEQFF. The DNA for the CDR3 is TGCGCCAGCAGCTTGGTAGCACGGACTAGCGGGGGGGGCGGTGAGCAGTTCTTC.

This clone occurred a few times. The genes are TRBV6-1 and TRBJ1-5; TRBD1 agrees at 7 bases. Germline V gene sequence: CDR1 MNHNS, CDR2 SASEGT. This CDR3 contains 16 residues. Unmatched junction bases numbered 4, after V lost 2 bases and J lost 0 bases. The CDR3, as DNA: TGTGCCAGCAGTGAACGGACAGGTTATAGCAATCAGCCCCAGCATTTT. Its translation: CASSERTGYSNQPQHF.

This sequence joins TRBV5-5 and TRBJ1-2; D perhaps matches TRBD1 (6 bases). The CDR3 contains 13 residues. Trimming pared 4 bases from V and 4 bases from J, leaving 11 bases between. The germline gives CDR1 SGHKS, CDR2 YYEKEE (reference sequence). CDR3 residues: CASSPDRIYGYTF. The DNA for the CDR3 is TGTGCCAGCAGCCCTGACAGGATCTATGGCTACACCTTC.

The genes are TRBV19 and TRBJ2-6; 7 bases line up with TRBD1. The CDR3 extends over 18 amino acids. The junction had 7 bases not matched to a gene; V was cut back by 2 bases and J by 0 bases. Germline CDR1 is LNHDA and CDR2 is SQIVND (reference sequence). CDR3 region: CASSIKWGQISGANVLTF. The CDR3 region has the DNA TGTGCCAGTAGTATAAAGTGGGGACAGATCTCTGGGGCCAACGTCCTGACTTTC.

The chain carries TRBV7-9 and TRBJ1-1; tentative D call: TRBD1 (5 bases). V shed 3 bases and J shed 3 bases, with 8 bases lying between them. The CDR3 loop spans 13 amino acids. Germline V gene lookup returns CDR1 SEHNR and CDR2 FQNEAQ (reference sequence). The CDR3 DNA reads TGTGCCAGCAGCTTTGGACAACACACTGAAGCTTTCTTT. It is translated as CASSFGQHTEAFF.

In this sample, this clone turned up once. The J gene is TRBJ2-1, the V gene TRBV7-2; D is possibly TRBD1 (5 bases). Germline CDR1 and CDR2: SGHTA and FQGNSA. V lost 2 bases, J lost 10 bases, and 9 bases lay in between. The CDR3 length is 12 residues. The CDR3 sequence: CASSLSGPEQFF. The DNA for the CDR3 is TGTGCCAGCAGCTTATCAGGGCCGGAGCAGTTCTTC.

The chain joins TRBV5-1 to TRBJ1-6; TRBD1 matches 8 bases. The germline gives CDR1 SGHRS, CDR2 YFSETQ. The junction had 9 bases not matched to a gene; V was cut back by 4 bases and J by 6 bases. The CDR3 consists of 16 residues. The CDR3 nucleotides are TGCGCCAGCAGCGCGGGACCGGGACAGGTTAATTCACCCCTCCACTTT. Translated, it gives CASSAGPGQVNSPLHF. The variable domain in full, completed from reference TRBV5-1 and TRBJ1-6, reads KAGVTQTPRYLIKTRGQQVTLSCSPISGHRSVSWYQQTPGQGLQFLFEYFSETQRNKGNFPGRFSGRQFSNSRSEMNVSTLELGDSALYLCASSAGPGQVNSPLHFGNGTRLTVT.

V gene TRBV5-1 combines with J gene TRBJ2-7, with 7 bases identical to TRBD1. The CDR3 covers 15 residues. Germline values: CDR1 SGHRS, CDR2 YFSETQ. Losses at the gene ends were 7 bases for V and 0 bases for J; bases not matched to a gene: 10. The CDR3 region has the DNA TGCGCCAGCTCCAAAGAAGGGGGCGCCTCCTACGAGCAGTACGTC. Protein sequence: CASSKEGGASYEQYV.

This chain uses TRBV27 with TRBJ2-7; the match to TRBD1 covers 8 bases. CDR1 is MNHEY, CDR2 SMNVEV, per germline (reference sequence). This CDR3 spans 15 amino acids. V lost 3 bases to trimming and J lost 4 bases; unmatched junction nucleotides: 8. CDR3 bases: TGTGCCAGCAGTTTCTCAGGGGGCTCCAGGTACGAGCAGTACTTC. This encodes CASSFSGGSRYEQYF.

J is TRBJ2-1 and V is TRBV14; TRBD1 aligns across 8 bases. The CDR3 length is 15 residues. From germline, CDR1 is SGHDN and CDR2 FVKESK. Trimming removed 3 bases from V and 6 bases from J; junction bases left unmatched: 7. The CDR3 protein is CASSQIHGQGNEQFF. In nucleotides, the CDR3 is TGTGCCAGCAGCCAGATCCACGGACAGGGCAATGAGCAGTTCTTC.

The genes are TRBV24-1 and TRBJ2-1; 8 bases match TRBD1. V lost 9 bases and J lost 7; bases outside the gene matches: 4. The CDR3 length is 12 residues. CDR1 and CDR2 (germline): KGHDR, SFDVKD. The CDR3 is CATDDRGNEQFF. In DNA form, the CDR3 reads TGTGCCACCGATGACAGGGGTAATGAGCAGTTCTTC.

The chain has TRBV29-1 and TRBJ1-1; D not certain. CDR1 and CDR2 (germline): SQVTM, ANQGSEA. This CDR3 contains 16 residues. Trimming removed 2 bases from V and 1 base from J, with 17 bases in between. The CDR3 coding sequence is TGCAGCGTTGAAAAGTCCACGGGAGTCCGGAACACTGAAGCTTTCTTT. Amino acids: CSVEKSTGVRNTEAFF.

V usage is TRBV2 and J usage is TRBJ1-4; 9 nucleotides agree with TRBD1. J was trimmed by 8 bases and V by 3 bases; bases with no gene match: 7. Germline V gene sequence: CDR1 SNHLY, CDR2 FYNNEI. CDR3 size: 15 residues. CDR3: CASSDFRDREEKLFF. DNA for the CDR3: TGTGCCAGCAGTGATTTCCGGGACAGGGAAGAAAAACTGTTTTTT.

The V call is TRBV28, the J call TRBJ1-2; perhaps TRBD1 as D (6 bases). The length of the CDR3 is 15 residues. CDR1 is MDHEN, CDR2 SYDVKM, per germline. Trimming took 5 bases from V and 1 from J, leaving 14 bases between them. This CDR3 reads CASSAPGDLNYGYTF. CDR3 sequence (DNA): TGTGCCAGCAGTGCCCCAGGGGACCTTAACTATGGCTACACCTTC.

J is TRBJ1-1 and V is TRBV6-2 or TRBV6-3, with a tentative D call TRBD1 (5 bases). This CDR3 is built from 14 residues. V dropped 2 bases and J dropped 11 bases, with 18 bases sitting between them. Germline CDR1 is MNHEY and CDR2 is SVGEGT. The CDR3 region is CASSYPSRRPGAFF. DNA for the CDR3: TGTGCCAGCAGTTACCCGAGCCGCCGCCCAGGGGCTTTCTTT.

This chain connects TRBV24-1 to TRBJ1-2; D gene uncertain. The CDR3 spans 15 residues. Germline V gene sequence: CDR1 KGHDR, CDR2 SFDVKD. The germline V and J ends were trimmed by 5 bases and 0 bases, with 12 bases remaining between them. In DNA, the CDR3 is TGTGCCACCAGTGCCCCCTCACAGCCTAACTATGGCTACACCTTC. Its translation is CATSAPSQPNYGYTF.

The gene calls are TRBV2 and TRBJ1-2, with 8 nucleotides matching TRBD1. The CDR3 sequence is 15 residues long. CDR1 SNHLY and CDR2 FYNNEI come from the germline V gene. V was clipped by 6 bases and J by 3 bases; unmatched bases: 9. The CDR3 coding sequence is TGTGCCAGCAGCTCCCGGACAGGGAACGACTATGGCTACACCTTC. Its translation is CASSSRTGNDYGYTF.

In DNA, the CDR3 is TGTGCCAGCAGTGAATGGACTAGCGGGGACCAAGAGACCCAGTACTTC. It is translated as CASSEWTSGDQETQYF. The J gene is TRBJ2-5, the V gene TRBV25-1, with 12 bases lining up with TRBD2. Germline CDR1 and CDR2: MGHDK and SYGVNS. This CDR3 spans 16 amino acids. Trimming removed 1 base from V and 0 bases from J; junction bases left unmatched: 0.

The chain is built from TRBV7-6 and TRBJ2-2; 10 nucleotides match TRBD2. The CDR3 runs to 17 residues. Trimming cost V 1 base and J 6 bases; bases outside gene matches: 8. CDR1 is SGHVS, CDR2 FNYEAQ, per germline. The CDR3 protein is CASSLGSLAGTPGELFF. Here the CDR3 DNA reads TGTGCCAGCAGCTTAGGTTCACTAGCGGGAACTCCCGGGGAGCTGTTTTTT.

J is TRBJ2-7 and V is TRBV5-6; 7 positions match TRBD1. Germline V gene data show CDR1 as SGHDT and CDR2 as YYEEEE. The CDR3 totals 14 residues. V gave up 3 bases and J gave up 3 bases; unmatched junction bases: 6. CDR3 sequence: CASSYRDRLYEQYF. CDR3 nucleotide sequence: TGTGCCAGCAGCTACCGGGACAGACTCTACGAGCAGTACTTC. Complete variable domain (other parts from reference TRBV5-6 and TRBJ2-7): DAGVTQSPTHLIKTRGQQVTLRCSPKSGHDTVSWYQQALGQGPQFIFQYYEEEERQRGNFPDRFSGHQFPNYSSELNVNALLLGDSALYLCASSYRDRLYEQYFGPGTRLTVT.